This T cell receptor beta chain was documented in a study of T cell responses to AZD1222 COVID-19 vaccine (dated by TCRdb to about 2021). Regarding the research as a whole: A total of just over 230 trial participants underwent TCR sequencing, of whom 200 to 220 had received two doses of AZD1222 and about 25 had received two doses of the MenACWY control vaccine. Enrollment into the trials was organized by age into subgroups of 18-55, 56-69 and 70-plus years, and those subgroups contained roughly 140, 27 and 60 TCR-sequenced participants, respectively.

Study-wide findings and limitations: Participants were mostly white British and included more females than males, and it was suggested by the authors that clonal diversity may have been underestimated. Spike-specific TCR breadth and depth rose significantly after two AZD1222 doses compared with day 0 and with MenACWY recipients. Epitopes outside the regions mutated in the B.1.351 and B.1.1.7 variants were reportedly recognized by nearly half of the unique spike-specific TCRs. Conclusions about previously exposed vaccinees are limited because only 5 or 6 AZD1222 recipients were SARS-CoV-2 seropositive at baseline. In the small 56-69-year group, the increase in depth fell short of significance, most likely because of low power. The vaccine-associated CD4 TCRs covered the entire spike protein, and the dominant responses fell in regions 160-218 and 743-854. Because no day 14 peak-response samples were available, the repertoires could be characterized only after the peak T cell response.

The CDR3 regions of human TCRbeta chains were subjected to immunosequencing. In the source study's methods: TCRs in the repertoires were matched against a reference library of SARS-CoV-2-specific TCRs that had been generated with the MIRA antigen-specificity platform. Breadth was defined as the fraction of unique TCRs that were SARS-CoV-2-associated. Depth was defined as the fraction of total T cells that were SARS-CoV-2-associated. Using the MIRA data, each spike-specific TCR was assigned both to the spike region to which the TCR was reactive and to a CD4 or CD8 class. Log10-transformed breadth and depth values were compared by one-way ANOVA with Sidak's multiple comparisons tests. What TCRdb holds here is the immuneACCESS table cut down to in-frame rearrangements. Part of the clones is not present; checked against another copy, under half of the missing clones reflect an unresolved V gene, and the others are unexplained. The V and J calls and clone size were taken over from that table, and D and trimming were inferred from the DNA. This sample has around 120,000 clones in its table, and about 86% of those were observed once. The top ten constitute approximately 18% of the sample.

The time point tag for this specimen amounts to: about 28 days (+/-7) after the second vaccine dose. Because spike-specific TCR depth and breadth did not differ between the two schedules, AZD1222 recipients who got a second dose at roughly 4 weeks were pooled with those who got a second dose at roughly 12 weeks. Vaccinee samples were obtained from the UK trials COV001 and COV002, which included a single-blind randomized controlled phase 2/3 trial of AZD1222 (ChAdOx1 nCoV-19) in healthy adults. For TCRbeta chain sequencing, PBMC samples were collected from trial participants at day 0 and at day 28 after the second dose. Points on this clone: No cognate antigen has been identified for it. No base quality information exists; no much larger clone differs at one position.

Sequenced material: peripheral blood, taken 28 days after the second AZD1222 dose. The source of this sequence is an adult who received the AZD1222 COVID-19 vaccine.

The nucleotide sequence is given as TGTGCCAGCAGAGTGGGACAGTTGAGCACAGATACGCAGTATTTT. It is translated as CASRVGQLSTDTQYF. The sequence links TRBV11-1 to TRBJ2-3; 7 bases in the junction line up with TRBD1. The cysteine opens and the phenylalanine closes a CDR3 of 15 amino acids. The retained sequence is limited to the CDR3, 45 bases, with the frame set at the first base. From the germline V gene (reference sequence), CDR1 is SGHAT and CDR2 is FQDESV. Germline trimming amounts to 6 bases on V and 0 bases on J, with 6 as the count of junction bases outside the gene matches.